This T cell receptor beta chain was identified in a study of T cells in Graves' hyperthyroidism and ophthalmopathy. Overall study findings and caveats: Classification by a 13 V-J model distinguished ophthalmopathy from stable hyperthyroidism. A median about 6.2 months before onset, the model predicted ophthalmopathy.

Diagnosis rested on symptoms, serum thyroxine and TRAb, thyroid ultrasound, and orbital computed tomography. With respect to this clonotype: Its antigen is undetermined. Its ends do not fully match the called genes, so a read error is possible.

Germline values: CDR1 SGHDN, CDR2 FVKESK. The CDR3 contains 14 residues. Amplification of TCR beta CDR3 regions was performed using RNA transcripts as template. The HTBI primer set was used in a first-round RT-PCR of the TCR CDR3. A single record per CDR3 protein comes from TCRdb applying MiXCR to the multiplex PCR reads. The repertoire has over 700,000 distinct CDR3 sequences, 38% of them found once; the top ten carry 8.9%. The TCR was taken from a man between 18 and 35 years old with Graves' hyperthyroidism. Material for sequencing was blood. This rearrangement joins TRBV14 to TRBJ1-1; no reliable D call. The DNA of the CDR3 is TGTACCAGCAGCCAAGGTGACGGGAACACTGAAGCTTTCTTT. This codes for CTSSQGDGNTEAFF.